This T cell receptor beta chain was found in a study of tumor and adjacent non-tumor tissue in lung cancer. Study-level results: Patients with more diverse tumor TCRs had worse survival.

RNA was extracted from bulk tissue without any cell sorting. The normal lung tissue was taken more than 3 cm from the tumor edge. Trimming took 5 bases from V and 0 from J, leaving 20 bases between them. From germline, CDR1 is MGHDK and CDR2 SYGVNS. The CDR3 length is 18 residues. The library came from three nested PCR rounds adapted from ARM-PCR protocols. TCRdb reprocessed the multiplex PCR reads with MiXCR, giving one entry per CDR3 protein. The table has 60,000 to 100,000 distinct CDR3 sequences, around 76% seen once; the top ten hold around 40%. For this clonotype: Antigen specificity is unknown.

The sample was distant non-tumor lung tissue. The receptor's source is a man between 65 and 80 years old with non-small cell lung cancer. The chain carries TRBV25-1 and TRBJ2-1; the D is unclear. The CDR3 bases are TGTGCCAGCAGTAACCAAAAGTGGCAGATAAGCTCCTACAATGAGCAGTTCTTC. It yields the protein CASSNQKWQISSYNEQFF.